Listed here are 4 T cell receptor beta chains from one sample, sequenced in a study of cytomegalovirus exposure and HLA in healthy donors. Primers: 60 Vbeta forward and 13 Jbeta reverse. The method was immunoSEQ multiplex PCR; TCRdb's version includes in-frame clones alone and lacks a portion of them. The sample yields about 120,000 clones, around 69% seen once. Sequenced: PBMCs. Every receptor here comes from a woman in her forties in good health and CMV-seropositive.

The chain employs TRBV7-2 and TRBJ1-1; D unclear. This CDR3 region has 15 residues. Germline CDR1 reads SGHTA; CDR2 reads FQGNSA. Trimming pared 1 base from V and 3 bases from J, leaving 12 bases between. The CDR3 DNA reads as TGTGCCAGCAGCTTAGGAGAGGGATGGGACACTGAAGCTTTCTTT. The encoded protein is CASSLGEGWDTEAFF.

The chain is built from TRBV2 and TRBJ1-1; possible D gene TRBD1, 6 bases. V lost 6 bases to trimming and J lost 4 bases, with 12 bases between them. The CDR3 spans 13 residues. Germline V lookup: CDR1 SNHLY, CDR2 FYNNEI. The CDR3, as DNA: TGTGCCAGCAGCGAACGGACAGCCACTGAAGCTTTCTTT. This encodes CASSERTATEAFF. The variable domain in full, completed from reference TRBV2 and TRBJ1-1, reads EPEVTQTPSHQVTQMGQEVILRCVPISNHLYFYWYRQILGQKVEFLVSFYNNEISEKSEIFDDQFSVERPDGSNFTLKIRSTKLEDSAMYFCASSERTATEAFFGQGTRLTVV.

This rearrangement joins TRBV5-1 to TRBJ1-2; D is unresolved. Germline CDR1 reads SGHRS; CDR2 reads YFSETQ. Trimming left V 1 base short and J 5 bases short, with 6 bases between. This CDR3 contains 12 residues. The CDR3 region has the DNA TGCGCCAGCAGCTTGTCGGGGTATGGCTACACCTTC. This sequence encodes CASSLSGYGYTF.

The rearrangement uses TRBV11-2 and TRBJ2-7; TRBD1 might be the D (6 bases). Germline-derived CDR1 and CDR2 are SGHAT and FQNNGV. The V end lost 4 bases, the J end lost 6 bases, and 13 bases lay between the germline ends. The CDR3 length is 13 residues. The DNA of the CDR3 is TGTGCCAGCAGCTCAGGGGACCCCGGCGAGCAGTACTTC. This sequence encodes CASSSGDPGEQYF. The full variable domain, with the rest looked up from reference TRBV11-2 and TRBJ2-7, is EAGVAQSPRYKIIEKRQSVAFWCNPISGHATLYWYQQILGQGPKLLIQFQNNGVVDDSQLPKDRFSAERLKGVDSTLKIQPAKLEDSAVYLCASSSGDPGEQYFGPGTRLTVT.